The subject of this entry is one T cell receptor (beta chain). What it binds is not known. TCRdb re-derived calls from the 5' RACE reads in MiXCR, one entry per CDR3 protein. The sample lists hundreds of thousands of distinct CDR3 sequences; 15% to 20% were seen once. In germline, CDR1 is SGHVS, CDR2 FNYEAQ. CDR3 length equals 17 residues. V dropped 1 base and J dropped 0 bases, with 14 bases sitting between them. The sample comes from a study of identical twins. General study points: Partial confounding of zero-insertion analyses by invariant MAIT and iNKT cells was possible. Out-of-frame alpha sequences shared by twins were enriched for low generation probability.

Another study also made use of these data, one on T cells expressing NK-cell markers. That source notes: Sorted CD3+CD56+NKG2C+, CD3+CD56+NKG2C- and CD3+CD56-NKG2C+ T cells supplied TCR beta repertoires. NKG2C+ dominant clonotype frequencies in 5 or 6 donors were roughly 1.0-7.5% of CD8+ T cells.

Sequenced input: PBMCs. The chain links TRBV7-6 to TRBJ2-3; the D gene is possibly TRBD2 (5 bases). This TCR was recovered from a young woman in good health. CDR3 nucleotides: TGTGCCAGCAGCTTAGGTGCGCAAGGGAGAAGCACAGATACGCAGTATTTT. It encodes CASSLGAQGRSTDTQYF. The full variable domain, completed using reference TRBV7-6 and TRBJ2-3, is GAGVSQSPRYKVTKRGQDVALRCDPISGHVSLYWYRQALGQGPEFLTYFNYEAQQDKSGLPNDRFSAERPEGSISTLTIQRTEQRDSAMYRCASSLGAQGRSTDTQYFGPGTRLTVL.